This T cell receptor beta chain was recorded in a study of early T cells in non-severe SARS-CoV-2 infection (dated by TCRdb to about 2021). Broadly, across the study: Bulk RNA from unsorted whole blood was used for TCR sequencing, so alpha and beta chains could not be paired. Study-wide conclusions, independent of this receptor: VDJdb matching was skewed toward anti-spike CD8 responses and likely underestimated virus-specific expansions by missing private and CD4 specificities.

As encoded in the germline V gene (reference sequence), CDR1 is SEHNR while CDR2 is FQNEAQ. Reading from cysteine to phenylalanine, the CDR3 counts 12 amino acids. Only CDR3 DNA is held: 36 bases, read in frame from base 1. The germline ends are 7 bases apart after V is trimmed by 1 base and J by 7 bases. The library relied on 5' RACE. The data were produced on a NextSeq 500. To correct for sequencing error and PCR bias, the TCR library protocol tagged individual cDNA molecules with unique molecular identifiers. Both TCR alpha and beta chains were sequenced, and tight co-correlation was observed between alpha and beta sequence abundances in each sample. On the authors' methods: Decombinator V4 was used to perform V gene, J gene and CDR3 annotation of TCR sequences. Expanded TCRs were defined as changing significantly between any two time points under a Poisson model with p below 0.0001. TCR abundances were normalised to the total number of TCRs sequenced per sample and expressed as counts per million. TRAV1-2 paired with TRAJ12, TRAJ20 or TRAJ33 defined MAIT TCRs, while TRAV10 paired with TRAJ18 defined iNKT TCRs. VDJdb, accessed 1 November 2021, was searched for CMV, EBV and SARS-CoV-2 annotated TCRs, excluding TCRs annotated for multiple antigens. TCRdb trimmed the raw reads at Q25, called clones with MiXCR and kept productive beta chains. Identical CDR3 protein sequences are pooled into one entry, listed with their most common genes and DNA. TCRdb assigned the V and J calls; the authors' analysis was not used. In all, the sample holds 15,000 to 25,000 distinct CDR3 sequences, and more than 4% of those were seen once. The top ten clonotypes cover approximately 7.2% of the sample.

This clonotype is described as medium-sized (0.01 to 0.1%). It lacks a known antigen. Per-base quality was not reported, and no clone a single base away is much larger than it. A case-control design nested within a healthcare worker cohort in London, UK, was used, with weekly nasopharyngeal swab PCR tests and blood sampling performed. Healthcare workers were recruited during the week of the UK lockdown, between 23 and 31 March 2020, and followed weekly for up to 16 weeks. The chain uses TRBV7-9 and TRBJ1-1, with the identity of the D gene unclear. The TCR was taken from an adult who was a healthcare worker with PCR-confirmed SARS-CoV-2 infection or an uninfected control (not recorded which). Sequencing was performed on whole blood. DNA sequence: TGTGCCAGCAGCTTAGGGGAAATTGAAGCTTTCTTT. It specifies CASSLGEIEAFF.